The entry below gives a single TCR beta chain sequence along with its context. Its specificity is unknown. These data belong to a study of OX40 agonist ivuxolimab in advanced cancers. Study information: Two patients with cutaneous melanoma and one with hepatocellular carcinoma, three in total, showed partial responses. Overall study findings and caveats: On average, CD8+ T cells showed a greater number of expanded clones than CD4+.

The CDR3 runs 13 residues. V was shortened by 5 bases and J by 12 bases, with 16 bases between the two germline ends. CDR1 and CDR2 from the germline V gene are SGHTA and FQGNSA. The assay was immunoSEQ multiplex PCR, and TCRdb's table has in-frame clones only and misses some. The table shows 55,000 to 75,000 clones, with about 85% occurring only once. The sample was CD4+ or CD8+ T cells sorted from blood, taken in a trial of the OX40 agonist ivuxolimab. The V gene is TRBV7-2, the J gene TRBJ2-2; D tentatively reads TRBD1 or TRBD2 (6 bases each). The source is an adult with an advanced solid tumor such as melanoma, head and neck, liver or kidney cancer. CDR3 DNA sequence: TGTGCCAGCAGCCCTGAGGGCGGGACAAAGCTGTTTTTT. Translated: CASSPEGGTKLFF. The full variable domain, with the rest looked up from reference TRBV7-2 and TRBJ2-2, is GAGVSQSPSNKVTEKGKDVELRCDPISGHTALYWYRQSLGQGLEFLIYFQGNSAPDKSGLPSDRFSAERTGGSVSTLTIQRTQQEDSAVYLCASSPEGGTKLFFGEGSRLTVL.